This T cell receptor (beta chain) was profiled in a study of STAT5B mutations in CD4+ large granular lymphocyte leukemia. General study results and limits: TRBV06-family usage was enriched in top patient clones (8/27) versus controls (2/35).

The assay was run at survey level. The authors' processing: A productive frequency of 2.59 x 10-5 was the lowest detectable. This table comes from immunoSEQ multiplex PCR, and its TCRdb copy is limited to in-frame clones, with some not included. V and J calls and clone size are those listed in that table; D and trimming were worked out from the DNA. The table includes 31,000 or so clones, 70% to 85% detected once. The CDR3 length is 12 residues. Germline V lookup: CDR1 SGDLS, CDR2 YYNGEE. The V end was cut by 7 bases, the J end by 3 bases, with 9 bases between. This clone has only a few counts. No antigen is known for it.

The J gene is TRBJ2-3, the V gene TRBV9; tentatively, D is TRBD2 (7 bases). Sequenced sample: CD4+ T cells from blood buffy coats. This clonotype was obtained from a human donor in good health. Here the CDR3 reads CASGGATDTQYF. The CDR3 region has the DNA TGTGCCAGCGGGGGGGCTACAGATACGCAGTATTTT.